This T cell receptor (beta chain) was documented in a study of beta chain features in type 1 diabetes. Study background: Sorted cells examined across all samples numbered around 99,000,000.

V lost 1 base to trimming and J lost 7 bases, with 8 bases between them. CDR1 is SGHTA, CDR2 FQGNSA, per germline. The CDR3 consists of 13 residues. This clone was counted a few times. No antigen is known for it. Study-wide points: For patients and controls alike, PCR might favor shorter templates to the same degree.

The investigators reverse transcribed all of the isolated RNA, so they sequenced expressed TCRB transcripts. Clones were read by immunoSEQ multiplex PCR, and TCRdb kept only the in-frame ones, dropping some. The sample has 250,000 to 400,000 clones, 14% seen once. V and J are TRBV7-2 and TRBJ1-5, with no clear D. The TCR sequence derives from a man aged 25 to 40 in good health. The material sequenced was central memory CD4+ T cells from blood. CDR3 sequence (DNA): TGTGCCAGCAGCTTAGAACGGAACCAGCCCCAGCATTTT. Protein: CASSLERNQPQHF.